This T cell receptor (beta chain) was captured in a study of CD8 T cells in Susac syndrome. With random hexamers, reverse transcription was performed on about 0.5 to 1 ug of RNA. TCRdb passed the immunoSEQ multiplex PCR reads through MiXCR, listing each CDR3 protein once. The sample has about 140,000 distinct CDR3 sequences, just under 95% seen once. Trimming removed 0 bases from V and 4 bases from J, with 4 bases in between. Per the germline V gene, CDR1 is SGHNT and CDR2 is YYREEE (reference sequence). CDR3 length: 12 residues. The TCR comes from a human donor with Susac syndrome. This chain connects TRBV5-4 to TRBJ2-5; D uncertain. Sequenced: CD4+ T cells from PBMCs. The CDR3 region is CASSLATETQYF. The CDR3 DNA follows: TGTGCCAGCAGCTTGGCCACAGAGACCCAGTACTTC. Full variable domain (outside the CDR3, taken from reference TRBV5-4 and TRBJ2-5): ETGVTQSPTHLIKTRGQQVTLRCSSQSGHNTVSWYQQALGQGPQFIFQYYREEENGRGNFPPRFSGLQFPNYSSELNVNALELDDSALYLCASSLATETQYFGPGTRLLVL.